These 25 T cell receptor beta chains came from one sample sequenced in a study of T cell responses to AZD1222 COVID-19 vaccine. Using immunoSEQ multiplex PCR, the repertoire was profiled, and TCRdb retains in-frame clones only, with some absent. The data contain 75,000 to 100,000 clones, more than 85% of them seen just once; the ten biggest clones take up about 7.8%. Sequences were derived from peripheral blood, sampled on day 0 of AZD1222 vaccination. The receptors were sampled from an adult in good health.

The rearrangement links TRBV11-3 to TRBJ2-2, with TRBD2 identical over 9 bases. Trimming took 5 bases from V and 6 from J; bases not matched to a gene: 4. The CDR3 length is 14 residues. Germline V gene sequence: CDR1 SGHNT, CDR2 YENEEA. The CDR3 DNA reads TGTGCCAGCAGCGATAGCGGGAGTGCCGGGGAGCTGTTTTTT. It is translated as CASSDSGSAGELFF.

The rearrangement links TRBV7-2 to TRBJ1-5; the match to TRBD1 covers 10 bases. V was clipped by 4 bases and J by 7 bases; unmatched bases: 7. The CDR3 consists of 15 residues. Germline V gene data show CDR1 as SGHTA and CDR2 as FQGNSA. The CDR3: CASSSSGTGVQPQHF. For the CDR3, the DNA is TGTGCCAGCAGCTCCTCCGGGACAGGGGTGCAGCCCCAGCATTTT.

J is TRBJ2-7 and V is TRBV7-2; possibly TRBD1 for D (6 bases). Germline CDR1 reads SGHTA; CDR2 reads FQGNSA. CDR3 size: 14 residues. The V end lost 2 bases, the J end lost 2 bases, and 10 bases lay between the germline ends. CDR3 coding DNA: TGTGCCAGCAGCTTACAACAGGGACCCTACGAGCAGTACTTC. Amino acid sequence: CASSLQQGPYEQYF.

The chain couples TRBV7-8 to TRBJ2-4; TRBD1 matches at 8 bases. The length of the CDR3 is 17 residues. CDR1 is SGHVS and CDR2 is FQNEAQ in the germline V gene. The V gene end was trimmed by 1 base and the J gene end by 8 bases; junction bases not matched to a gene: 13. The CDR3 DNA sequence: TGTGCCAGCAGCTTAGACGGACGACAGGGGAGATCGGACATTCAGTACTTC. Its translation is CASSLDGRQGRSDIQYF.

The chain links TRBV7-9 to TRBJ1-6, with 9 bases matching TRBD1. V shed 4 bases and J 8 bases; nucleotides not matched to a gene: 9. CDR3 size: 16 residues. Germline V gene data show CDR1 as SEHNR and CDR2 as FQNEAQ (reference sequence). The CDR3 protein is CASSSQPGQGYSPLHF. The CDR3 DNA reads TGTGCCAGCAGCTCCCAGCCGGGACAGGGTTATTCACCCCTCCACTTT.

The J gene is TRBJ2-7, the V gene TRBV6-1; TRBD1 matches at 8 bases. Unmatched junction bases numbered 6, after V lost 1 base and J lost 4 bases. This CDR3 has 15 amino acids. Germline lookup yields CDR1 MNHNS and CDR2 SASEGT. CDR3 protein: CASSEVGTGGYEQYF. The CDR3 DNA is TGTGCCAGCAGTGAAGTTGGGACAGGAGGGTACGAGCAGTACTTC.

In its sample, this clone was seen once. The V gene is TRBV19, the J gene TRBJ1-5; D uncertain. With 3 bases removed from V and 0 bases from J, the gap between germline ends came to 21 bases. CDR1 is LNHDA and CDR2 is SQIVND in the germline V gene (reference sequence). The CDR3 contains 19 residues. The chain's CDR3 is CASSMALDFSYHSNQPQHF. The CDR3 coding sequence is TGTGCCAGTAGTATGGCGCTGGACTTTTCCTACCATAGCAATCAGCCCCAGCATTTT.

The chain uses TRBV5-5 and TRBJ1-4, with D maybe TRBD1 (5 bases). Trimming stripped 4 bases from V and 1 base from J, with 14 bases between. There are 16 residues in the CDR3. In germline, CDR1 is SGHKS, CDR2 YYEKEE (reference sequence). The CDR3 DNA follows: TGTGCCAGCAGCCACCAGGGAAGGGGAACTAATGAAAAACTGTTTTTT. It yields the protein CASSHQGRGTNEKLFF. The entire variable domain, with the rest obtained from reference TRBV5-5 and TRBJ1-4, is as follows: DAGVTQSPTHLIKTRGQQVTLRCSPISGHKSVSWYQQVLGQGPQFIFQYYEKEERGRGNFPDRFSARQFPNYSSELNVNALLLGDSALYLCASSHQGRGTNEKLFFGSGTQLSVL.

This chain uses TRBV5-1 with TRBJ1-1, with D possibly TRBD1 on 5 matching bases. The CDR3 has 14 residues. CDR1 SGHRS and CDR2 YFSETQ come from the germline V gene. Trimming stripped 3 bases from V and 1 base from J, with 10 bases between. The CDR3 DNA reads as TGCGCCAGCAGCTCGGGACCGGAGAACACTGAAGCTTTCTTT. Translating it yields CASSSGPENTEAFF.

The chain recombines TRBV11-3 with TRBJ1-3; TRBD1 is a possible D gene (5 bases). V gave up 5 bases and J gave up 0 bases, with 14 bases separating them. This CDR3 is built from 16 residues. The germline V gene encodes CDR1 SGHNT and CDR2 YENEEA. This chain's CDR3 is CASSHIGGSSGNTIYF. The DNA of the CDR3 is TGTGCCAGCAGCCATATCGGGGGGAGCTCTGGAAACACCATATATTTT.

The CDR3, as DNA: TGTGCCAGCAGCCAAGATTGGGCACGGGGCAATCAGCCCCAGCATTTT. Residues: CASSQDWARGNQPQHF. The chain recombines TRBV3-1 (or the pseudogene TRBV3-2) with TRBJ1-5; D is undetermined. The V and J ends lost 0 bases and 2 bases respectively, with 11 bases between them. The CDR3 spans 16 residues. CDR1 and CDR2 from the germline V gene are LGHDT and YNNKEL (reference sequence).

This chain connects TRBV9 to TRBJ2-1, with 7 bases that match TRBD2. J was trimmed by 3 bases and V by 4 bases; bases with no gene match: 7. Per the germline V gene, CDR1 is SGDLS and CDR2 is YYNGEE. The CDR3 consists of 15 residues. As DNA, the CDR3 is TGTGCCAGCAGCCCCAGCGGGGACCACTACAATGAGCAGTTCTTC. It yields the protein CASSPSGDHYNEQFF.

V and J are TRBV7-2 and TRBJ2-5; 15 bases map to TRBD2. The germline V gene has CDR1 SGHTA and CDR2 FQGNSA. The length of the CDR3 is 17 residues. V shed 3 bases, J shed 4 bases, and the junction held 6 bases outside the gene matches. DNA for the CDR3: TGTGCCAGCAGCTTGGGACTAGCGGGAGGAGGGGCAGAGACCCAGTACTTC. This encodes CASSLGLAGGGAETQYF.

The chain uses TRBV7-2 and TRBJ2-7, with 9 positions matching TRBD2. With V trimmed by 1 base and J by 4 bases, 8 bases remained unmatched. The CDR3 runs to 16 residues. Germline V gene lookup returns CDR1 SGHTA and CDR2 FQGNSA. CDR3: CASSLDGGGAKYEQYF. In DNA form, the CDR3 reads TGTGCCAGCAGCTTAGATGGCGGGGGGGCTAAGTACGAGCAGTACTTC.

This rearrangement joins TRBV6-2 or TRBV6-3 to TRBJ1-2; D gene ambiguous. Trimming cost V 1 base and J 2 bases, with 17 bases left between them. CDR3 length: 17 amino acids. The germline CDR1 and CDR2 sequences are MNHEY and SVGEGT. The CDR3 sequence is CASSYLPQDNLNYGYTF. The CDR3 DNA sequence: TGTGCCAGCAGTTACTTGCCTCAAGACAACTTAAACTATGGCTACACCTTC.

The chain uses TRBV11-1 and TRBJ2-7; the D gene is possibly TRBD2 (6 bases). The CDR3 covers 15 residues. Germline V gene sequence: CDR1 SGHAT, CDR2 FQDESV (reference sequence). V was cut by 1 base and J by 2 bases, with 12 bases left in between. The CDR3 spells CASSLGGTPTYEQYF. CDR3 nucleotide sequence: TGTGCCAGCAGCTTAGGAGGGACTCCTACCTACGAGCAGTACTTC.

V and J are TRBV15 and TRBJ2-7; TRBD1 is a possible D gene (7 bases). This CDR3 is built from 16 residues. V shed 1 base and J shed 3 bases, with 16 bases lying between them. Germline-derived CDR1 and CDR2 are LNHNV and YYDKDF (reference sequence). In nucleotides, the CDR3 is TGTGCCACCAGCAGAGGCGGACAGGAGGGTAACTACGAGCAGTACTTC. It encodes CATSRGGQEGNYEQYF.

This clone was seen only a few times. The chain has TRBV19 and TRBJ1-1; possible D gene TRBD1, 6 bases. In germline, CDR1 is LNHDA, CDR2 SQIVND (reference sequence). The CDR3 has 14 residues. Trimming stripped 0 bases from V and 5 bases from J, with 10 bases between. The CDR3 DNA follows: TGTGCCAGTAGTATAGATCGGGGGCGAACTGAAGCTTTCTTT. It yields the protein CASSIDRGRTEAFF.

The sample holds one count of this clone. DNA for the CDR3: TGTGCCAGCAGTCGACAGGGTAACTATGGCTACACCTTC. This sequence encodes CASSRQGNYGYTF. The V gene is TRBV6-5, the J gene TRBJ1-2; 7 nucleotides line up with TRBD1. CDR1 and CDR2 from the germline V gene are MNHEY and SVGAGI. The CDR3 loop spans 13 amino acids. With 5 bases clipped from V and 1 base from J, the junction kept 1 base outside the gene matches.

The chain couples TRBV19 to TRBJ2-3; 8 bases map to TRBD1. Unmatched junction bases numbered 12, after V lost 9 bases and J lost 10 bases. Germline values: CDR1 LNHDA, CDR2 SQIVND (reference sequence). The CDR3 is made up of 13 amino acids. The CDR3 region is CASGTGLNLPQYF. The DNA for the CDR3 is TGTGCCAGCGGGACAGGACTCAACTTACCGCAGTATTTT.

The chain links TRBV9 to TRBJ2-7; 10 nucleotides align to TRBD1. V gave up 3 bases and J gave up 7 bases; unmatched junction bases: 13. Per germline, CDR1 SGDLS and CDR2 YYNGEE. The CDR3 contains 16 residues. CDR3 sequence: CASSAAGQGTVREQYF. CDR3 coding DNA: TGTGCCAGCAGCGCGGCGGGACAGGGGACTGTAAGGGAGCAGTACTTC.

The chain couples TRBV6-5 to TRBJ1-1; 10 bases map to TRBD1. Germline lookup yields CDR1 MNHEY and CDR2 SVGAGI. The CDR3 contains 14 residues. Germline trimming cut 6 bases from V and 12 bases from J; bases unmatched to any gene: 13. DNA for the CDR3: TGTGCCAGCAGAAAACTCCGGGACAGGGGCTTATCTTTCTTT. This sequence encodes CASRKLRDRGLSFF.

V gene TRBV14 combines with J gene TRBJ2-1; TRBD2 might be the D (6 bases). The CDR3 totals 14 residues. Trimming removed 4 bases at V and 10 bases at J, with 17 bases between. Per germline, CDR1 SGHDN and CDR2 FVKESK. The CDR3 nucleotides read TGTGCCAGCAGCCCCCTCGGTACGGCGGGAGAGCAGTTCTTC. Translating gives CASSPLGTAGEQFF.

This CDR3 reads CASSLSSGNTIYF. The CDR3 DNA reads as TGTGCCAGCAGCTTATCATCCGGAAACACCATATATTTT. V and J are TRBV7-7 and TRBJ1-3; D unresolved. The CDR3 sequence is 13 residues long. Germline-derived CDR1 and CDR2 are SSHAT and FNYEAQ (reference sequence). V lost 2 bases and J 4 bases, leaving 6 bases between the germline ends.

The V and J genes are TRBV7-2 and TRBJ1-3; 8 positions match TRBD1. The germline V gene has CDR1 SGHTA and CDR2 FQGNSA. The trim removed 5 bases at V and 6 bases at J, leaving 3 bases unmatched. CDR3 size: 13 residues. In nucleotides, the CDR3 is TGTGCCAGCAGCCAACAGGGGGTAAACACCATATATTTT. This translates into CASSQQGVNTIYF.